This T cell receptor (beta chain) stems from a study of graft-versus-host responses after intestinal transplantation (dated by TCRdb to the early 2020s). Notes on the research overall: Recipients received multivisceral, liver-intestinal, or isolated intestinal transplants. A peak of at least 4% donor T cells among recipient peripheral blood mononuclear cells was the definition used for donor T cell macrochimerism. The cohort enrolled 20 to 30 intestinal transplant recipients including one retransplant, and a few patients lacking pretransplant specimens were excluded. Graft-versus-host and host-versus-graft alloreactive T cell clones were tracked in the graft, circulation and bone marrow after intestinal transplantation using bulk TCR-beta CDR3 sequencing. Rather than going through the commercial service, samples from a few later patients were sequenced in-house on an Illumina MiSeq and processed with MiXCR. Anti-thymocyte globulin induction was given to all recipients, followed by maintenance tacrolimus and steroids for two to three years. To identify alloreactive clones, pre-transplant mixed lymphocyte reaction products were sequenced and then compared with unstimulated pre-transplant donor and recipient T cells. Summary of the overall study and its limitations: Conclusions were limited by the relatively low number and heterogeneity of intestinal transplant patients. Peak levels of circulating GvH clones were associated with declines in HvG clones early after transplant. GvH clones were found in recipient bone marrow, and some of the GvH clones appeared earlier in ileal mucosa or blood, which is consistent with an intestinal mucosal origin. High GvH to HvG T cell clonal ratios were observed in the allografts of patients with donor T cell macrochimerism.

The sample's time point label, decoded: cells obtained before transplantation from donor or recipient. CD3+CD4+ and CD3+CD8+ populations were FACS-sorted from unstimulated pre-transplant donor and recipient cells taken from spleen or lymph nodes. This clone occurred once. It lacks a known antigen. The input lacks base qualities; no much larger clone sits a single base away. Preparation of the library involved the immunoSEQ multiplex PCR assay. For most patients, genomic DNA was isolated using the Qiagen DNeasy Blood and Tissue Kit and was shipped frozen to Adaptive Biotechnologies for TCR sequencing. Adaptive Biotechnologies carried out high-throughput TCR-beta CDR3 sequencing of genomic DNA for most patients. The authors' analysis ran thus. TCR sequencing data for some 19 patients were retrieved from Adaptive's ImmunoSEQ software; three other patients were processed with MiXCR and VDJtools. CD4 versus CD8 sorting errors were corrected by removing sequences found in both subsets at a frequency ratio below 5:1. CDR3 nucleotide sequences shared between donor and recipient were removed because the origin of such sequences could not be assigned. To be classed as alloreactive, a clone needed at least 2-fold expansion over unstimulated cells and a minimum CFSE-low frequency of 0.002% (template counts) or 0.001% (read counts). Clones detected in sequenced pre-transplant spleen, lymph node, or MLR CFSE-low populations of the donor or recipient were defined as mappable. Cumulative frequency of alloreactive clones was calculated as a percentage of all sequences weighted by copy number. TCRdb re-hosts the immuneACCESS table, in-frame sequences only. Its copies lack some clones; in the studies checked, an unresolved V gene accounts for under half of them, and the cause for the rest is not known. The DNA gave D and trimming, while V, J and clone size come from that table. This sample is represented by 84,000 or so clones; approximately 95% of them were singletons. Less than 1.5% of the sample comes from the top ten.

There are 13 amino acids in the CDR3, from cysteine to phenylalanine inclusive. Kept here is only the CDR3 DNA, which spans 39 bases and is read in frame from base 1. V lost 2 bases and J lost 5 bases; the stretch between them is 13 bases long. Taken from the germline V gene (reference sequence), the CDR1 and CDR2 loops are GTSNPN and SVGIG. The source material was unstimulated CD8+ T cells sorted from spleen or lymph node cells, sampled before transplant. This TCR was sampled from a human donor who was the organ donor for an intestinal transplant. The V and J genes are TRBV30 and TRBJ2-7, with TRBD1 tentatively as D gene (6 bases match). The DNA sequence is TGTGCCTGGAGTCAGGGGCTGAGAAACGAGCAGTACTTC. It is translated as CAWSQGLRNEQYF.